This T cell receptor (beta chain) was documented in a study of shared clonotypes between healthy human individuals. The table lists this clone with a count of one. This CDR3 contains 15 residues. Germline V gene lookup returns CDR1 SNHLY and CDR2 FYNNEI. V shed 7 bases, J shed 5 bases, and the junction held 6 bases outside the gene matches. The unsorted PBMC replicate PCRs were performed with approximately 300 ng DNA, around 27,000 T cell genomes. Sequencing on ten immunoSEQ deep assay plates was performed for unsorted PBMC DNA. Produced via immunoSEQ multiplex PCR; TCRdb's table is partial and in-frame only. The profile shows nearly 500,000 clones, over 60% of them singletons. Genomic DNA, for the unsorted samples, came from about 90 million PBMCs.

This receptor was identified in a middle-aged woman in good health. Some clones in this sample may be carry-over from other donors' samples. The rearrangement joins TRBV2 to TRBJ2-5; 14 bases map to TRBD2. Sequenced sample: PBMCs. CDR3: CASTGTSGSRETQYF. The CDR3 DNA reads TGTGCCAGCACCGGGACTAGCGGGAGCCGGGAGACCCAGTACTTC.